This TCR beta chain was identified during a study of regulatory T cells in long-lasting Graves disease. This clonotype was seen at least ten times. Arm-PCR of CDR3 regions with iRepertoire HTBI primers generated TCR beta libraries. From the multiplex PCR reads, TCRdb called clonotypes with MiXCR, one entry per CDR3 protein. The sample has fewer than 400,000 distinct CDR3 sequences; 15% to 20% are singletons. Germline CDR1 and CDR2: PRHDT and FYEKMQ (reference sequence). CDR3 length: 16 amino acids. V was pared by 5 bases and J by 0 bases, with 16 bases between. Noted time point: newly diagnosed GD, antithyroid drugs for less than 3 months. There was RNA extracted from PBMCs, and the TCR library was made from it.

The sequenced sample was peripheral blood mononuclear cells (PBMCs), obtained at new diagnosis, from a patient treated with antithyroid drugs. The TCR originated in a female donor with Graves disease. The chain has TRBV13 and TRBJ1-1; unclear D gene. The CDR3 coding sequence is TGTGCCAGCAGCCGCGAAGTTCTATTTATGAACACTGAAGCTTTCTTT. Its protein product is CASSREVLFMNTEAFF.